A selection of T cell receptor beta chains follows, all from one sample in a study of blood T cells in healthy people across ages. MiXCR, run by TCRdb on the 5' RACE reads, gives a single entry per CDR3 protein. This table has around 1,900,000 distinct CDR3 sequences, approximately 39% appearing once. Sequenced input: blood. The source is a human donor in good health. The CDR3 runs from the conserved cysteine through the conserved F or W. A D gene is named only where the DNA matches it firmly. The listing skips clone size in some rows; elsewhere it reads once, few, many or a size class.

abundance: NA
j_gene: TRBJ2-5
v_gene: TRBV15
d_gene: NA
CDR3aa: CATSRDGSGGATQYF

abundance: NA
j_gene: TRBJ2-2
v_gene: TRBV4-1
d_gene: TRBD1
CDR3aa: CASSQPLTGTGRAGELFF

abundance: NA
j_gene: TRBJ1-6
v_gene: TRBV20-1
d_gene: NA
CDR3aa: CSARVVEQGGSPLHF

abundance: NA
j_gene: TRBJ2-3
v_gene: TRBV4-1
d_gene: NA
CDR3aa: CASSRVGKNTNTQYF

abundance: few
j_gene: TRBJ2-5
v_gene: TRBV20-1
d_gene: TRBD2
CDR3aa: CSARDFGVAGIQETQYF

abundance: once
j_gene: TRBJ2-1
v_gene: TRBV6-6
d_gene: NA
CDR3aa: CASSYSVGAYNEQFF

abundance: few
j_gene: TRBJ2-1
v_gene: TRBV15
d_gene: NA
CDR3aa: CATSRGWAGNEQFF

abundance: NA
j_gene: TRBJ2-1
v_gene: TRBV7-8
d_gene: NA
CDR3aa: CASSQGGESNEQFF

abundance: few
j_gene: TRBJ2-1
v_gene: TRBV5-1
d_gene: NA
CDR3aa: CASSLRAGFNEQFF

abundance: NA
j_gene: TRBJ2-7
v_gene: TRBV9
d_gene: TRBD2
CDR3aa: CASSAGTSGGNEQYF

abundance: NA
j_gene: NA
v_gene: TRBV7-9
d_gene: NA
CDR3aa: CASSLGMASLETQYF

abundance: NA
j_gene: TRBJ2-5
v_gene: TRBV20-1
d_gene: NA
CDR3aa: CSARDLRRGLGRAQYF

abundance: NA
j_gene: TRBJ2-7
v_gene: TRBV3-1
d_gene: NA
CDR3aa: CASSQDGVRTAEQYF

abundance: NA
j_gene: TRBJ1-1
v_gene: TRBV12-5
d_gene: NA
CDR3aa: CASAKENTEAFF

abundance: few
j_gene: TRBJ2-1
v_gene: TRBV7-3
d_gene: NA
CDR3aa: CASSLSADNNEQFF

abundance: NA
j_gene: TRBJ1-2
v_gene: TRBV27
d_gene: TRBD1
CDR3aa: CASSYGDRVDGYTF

abundance: NA
j_gene: TRBJ2-5
v_gene: TRBV20-1
d_gene: NA
CDR3aa: CSADRDDQETQYF

abundance: NA
j_gene: TRBJ1-6
v_gene: TRBV20-1
d_gene: TRBD1
CDR3aa: CSAQEATGGHSPLHF

abundance: NA
j_gene: NA
v_gene: TRBV20-1
d_gene: TRBD2
CDR3aa: CSARGRLAGALYEQYF

abundance: NA
j_gene: NA
v_gene: TRBV3-1
d_gene: NA
CDR3aa: CASSLKPRIQYF

abundance: once
j_gene: TRBJ1-5
v_gene: TRBV7-6
d_gene: TRBD1
CDR3aa: CVSSLGTGGNQPQHF

abundance: NA
j_gene: TRBJ2-5
v_gene: TRBV20-1
d_gene: NA
CDR3aa: CSARDRIARETQYF

abundance: NA
j_gene: TRBJ2-3
v_gene: TRBV7-2
d_gene: TRBD2
CDR3aa: CASSLVLLGPRAGGQDTQYF

abundance: NA
j_gene: TRBJ2-5
v_gene: TRBV20-1
d_gene: TRBD1
CDR3aa: CSASMDRGTGETQYF

abundance: NA
j_gene: TRBJ2-7
v_gene: TRBV11-2
d_gene: TRBD2
CDR3aa: CASSSTSGEVEQYF

abundance: few
j_gene: TRBJ2-1
v_gene: TRBV7-9
d_gene: NA
CDR3aa: CATRDPRNNEQFF

abundance: once
j_gene: TRBJ2-1
v_gene: TRBV12-3/TRBV12-4
d_gene: TRBD1
CDR3aa: CASSKDRGLGDEQFF

abundance: few
j_gene: TRBJ2-5
v_gene: TRBV29-1
d_gene: NA
CDR3aa: CSVRARLGQETQYF

abundance: NA
j_gene: TRBJ2-7
v_gene: TRBV20-1
d_gene: NA
CDR3aa: CSARAALYEQYF

abundance: many
j_gene: TRBJ1-1
v_gene: TRBV20-1
d_gene: TRBD1
CDR3aa: CSAREDRDTEAFF

abundance: once
j_gene: TRBJ2-3
v_gene: TRBV12-3/TRBV12-4
d_gene: TRBD2
CDR3aa: CASRPGGDFIPDTQYF

abundance: NA
j_gene: TRBJ1-4
v_gene: TRBV14
d_gene: TRBD1
CDR3aa: CASSQMLGQGSKEKLFF

abundance: NA
j_gene: TRBJ2-7
v_gene: TRBV10-3
d_gene: NA
CDR3aa: CAISERGAGRYEQYF

abundance: many
j_gene: TRBJ2-1
v_gene: TRBV7-2
d_gene: NA
CDR3aa: CASSLMNEQFF

abundance: few
j_gene: TRBJ2-7
v_gene: TRBV27
d_gene: NA
CDR3aa: CASSDTTEAYEQYF